Following are 21 T cell receptor beta chains from one sample sequenced in a study of vaccination and CD4 T cells after COVID-19. At the Johns Hopkins FTIC core, DNA taken from cultured CD4+ T cells was sequenced by way of the Oncomine TCR Beta short-read assay. TCRdb reprocessed the PCR reads with MiXCR, giving one entry per CDR3 protein. The top ten clones hold about 6% of a sample with 17,000 or so distinct CDR3 sequences, under 45% of them seen once. The treatment: roughly nine-day PBMC culture with coronavirus spike peptide pools or control peptides (ViraFEST assay). Their target antigens are unknown. The specimen was CD4+ T cells from blood, cultured in vitro, collected before SARS-CoV-2 vaccination. These receptors all come from a human donor who had recovered from COVID-19.

This clonotype was recorded a few times. The chain has TRBV6-4 and TRBJ2-3; 10 bases align to TRBD1. Germline-derived CDR1 and CDR2 are MRHNA and SNTAGT. Trimming took 3 bases from V and 3 from J; bases not matched to a gene: 3. This CDR3 contains 15 residues. In DNA, the CDR3 is TGTGCCAGCAGTGAACGGGACAGGGGTACAGATACGCAGTATTTT. Its translation: CASSERDRGTDTQYF.

V and J are TRBV6-2 or TRBV6-3 and TRBJ2-7; the match to TRBD2 covers 10 bases. The V segment lost 11 bases and the J segment 1 base; nucleotides outside the gene matches: 8. The CDR3 spans 14 residues. Germline CDR1 MNHEY, CDR2 SVGEGT. This chain's CDR3 is CAVRSGGGSYEQYF. CDR3 nucleotide sequence: TGTGCCGTACGGAGCGGGGGGGGGTCCTACGAGCAGTACTTC.

The chain links TRBV15 to TRBJ2-5; the D gene is possibly TRBD2 (6 bases). Per germline, CDR1 LNHNV and CDR2 YYDKDF (reference sequence). The CDR3 extends over 13 amino acids. V gave up 7 bases and J gave up 0 bases, with 9 bases separating them. The CDR3: CATNSGDQETQYF. CDR3 DNA sequence: TGTGCCACCAATAGCGGAGACCAAGAGACCCAGTACTTC. Together with reference TRBV15 and TRBJ2-5, the CDR3 gives the full variable domain: DAMVIQNPRYQVTQFGKPVTLSCSQTLNHNVMYWYQQKSSQAPKLLFHYYDKDFNNEADTPDNFQSRRPNTSFCFLDIRSPGLGDTAMYLCATNSGDQETQYFGPGTRLLVL.

The rearrangement joins TRBV7-3 to TRBJ2-1, with 7 bases lining up with TRBD2. Germline V gene data show CDR1 as SGHTA and CDR2 as FQGTGA. The CDR3 is 14 residues long. Unmatched junction bases numbered 5, after V lost 3 bases and J lost 6 bases. The CDR3 DNA is TGTGCCAGCAGCTTTGCGGGAGTGGGCAATGAGCAGTTCTTC. Its translation is CASSFAGVGNEQFF.

This clonotype was seen a few times. The chain couples TRBV7-6 to TRBJ2-2; maybe TRBD2 (5 bases). This CDR3 is 14 amino acids long. CDR1 and CDR2 (germline): SGHVS, FNYEAQ. V lost 6 bases, J lost 5 bases, and 13 bases lay in between. The CDR3 sequence: CASRPLERTGELFF. The CDR3 nucleotides are TGTGCCAGCAGGCCCCTCGAGCGGACCGGGGAGCTGTTTTTT. Full variable domain (remainder filled in from reference TRBV7-6 and TRBJ2-2): GAGVSQSPRYKVTKRGQDVALRCDPISGHVSLYWYRQALGQGPEFLTYFNYEAQQDKSGLPNDRFSAERPEGSISTLTIQRTEQRDSAMYRCASRPLERTGELFFGEGSRLTVL.

V gene TRBV28 combines with J gene TRBJ1-6; D uncertain. The CDR3 sequence is 12 residues long. The V end lost 4 bases, the J end lost 5 bases, and 3 bases lay between the germline ends. The V gene's germline CDR1 is MDHEN and CDR2 SYDVKM. The chain's CDR3 is CASSYNNSPLHF. The CDR3 bases are TGTGCCAGCAGTTATAATAATTCACCCCTCCACTTT.

The chain has TRBV19 and TRBJ2-5; D unclear. The germline V gene encodes CDR1 LNHDA and CDR2 SQIVND (reference sequence). Trimming removed 5 bases from V and 1 base from J, with 8 bases in between. The CDR3 covers 13 residues. The CDR3 coding sequence is TGTGCCAGTAGTCCTCCAACCCAAGAGACCCAGTACTTC. Translating gives CASSPPTQETQYF.

This chain connects TRBV7-9 to TRBJ2-1; D remains ambiguous. The V gene lost 6 bases and the J gene lost 8 bases, with 20 bases spanning the gap. Germline CDR1 and CDR2: SEHNR and FQNEAQ (reference sequence). The CDR3 loop spans 15 amino acids. CDR3 amino acids: CASRLNSLSSHEQFF. CDR3 DNA: TGTGCCAGCAGACTAAACTCCCTCAGCTCCCATGAGCAGTTCTTC.

This clonotype has more than one count but fewer than ten. The chain carries TRBV20-1 and TRBJ1-5, with D possibly being TRBD1 (5 bases). V was shortened by 0 bases and J by 4 bases, with 13 bases between the two germline ends. Germline CDR1 is DFQATT and CDR2 is SNEGSKA (reference sequence). There are 15 residues in the CDR3. The CDR3 DNA sequence: TGCAGTGCTAGAGATGGGGGGACTGAAAATCAGCCCCAGCATTTT. Its protein is CSARDGGTENQPQHF.

The chain joins TRBV19 to TRBJ2-7; D uncertain. The CDR3 totals 11 residues. Trimming removed 4 bases from V and 4 bases from J, with 5 bases in between. Germline values: CDR1 LNHDA, CDR2 SQIVND (reference sequence). CDR3 residues: CASSTEYEQYF. DNA of the CDR3: TGTGCCAGTAGTACGGAGTACGAGCAGTACTTC.

This chain links TRBV19 with TRBJ2-7; D gene ambiguous. Between the trimmed V and J ends, which lost 3 bases and 0 bases, there was a span of 12 bases. Germline V gene lookup returns CDR1 LNHDA and CDR2 SQIVND (reference sequence). CDR3 length equals 15 residues. The CDR3 reads CASSIFGVGSYEQYF. In DNA, the CDR3 is TGTGCCAGTAGTATTTTTGGCGTCGGCTCCTACGAGCAGTACTTC.

The CDR3 DNA reads TGCGCCAGCAGCTTGGTGGGGGGAGGTGGAGAGACCCAGTACTTC. Translating it yields CASSLVGGGGETQYF. The gene calls are TRBV5-1 and TRBJ2-5, with D possibly matching TRBD2 (6 bases). This CDR3 spans 15 amino acids. Germline CDR1 SGHRS, CDR2 YFSETQ. Trimming shortened V by 0 bases and J by 4 bases, and 13 bases separated the two germline ends.

V gene TRBV7-2 combines with J gene TRBJ2-2; 7 nucleotides align to TRBD2. The CDR3 is 18 amino acids. Germline CDR1 reads SGHTA; CDR2 reads FQGNSA. Trimming removed 1 base from V and 8 bases from J; junction bases left unmatched: 16. The DNA for the CDR3 is TGTGCCAGCAGCTTAGGGGATAGCGGGCCGTATATAAAAGGGGAGCTGTTTTTT. This encodes CASSLGDSGPYIKGELFF.

The V call is TRBV27, the J call TRBJ1-6; D gene uncertain. Trimming shortened V by 2 bases and J by 2 bases, and 4 bases separated the two germline ends. The V gene's germline CDR1 is MNHEY and CDR2 SMNVEV (reference sequence). CDR3 size: 14 residues. CDR3 loop: CASSLQTYNSPLHF. The DNA of the CDR3 is TGTGCCAGCAGTTTACAGACCTATAATTCACCCCTCCACTTT.

J is TRBJ1-6 and V is TRBV4-3, with D perhaps TRBD1 (5 bases). The CDR3 is 14 amino acids. Trimming removed 2 bases at V and 14 bases at J, with 16 bases between. Germline lookup yields CDR1 LGHNA and CDR2 YSLEER. CDR3 DNA sequence: TGCGCCAGCAGCCAACAGGGTACGGATAAGACCCTCCACTTT. Translating it yields CASSQQGTDKTLHF.

This clonotype was seen only a few times. The chain links TRBV7-8 to TRBJ2-6, with D perhaps TRBD2 (5 bases). The V gene's germline CDR1 is SGHVS and CDR2 FQNEAQ. This CDR3 has 18 amino acids. Trimming shortened V by 1 base and J by 0 bases, and 13 bases separated the two germline ends. CDR3 nucleotides: TGTGCCAGCAGCTTAGTAGCTAGCCGCCCCTCTGGGGCCAACGTCCTGACTTTC. Protein product: CASSLVASRPSGANVLTF.

This clonotype was observed a handful of times. The V call is TRBV6-4, the J call TRBJ1-5; no definite D call. This CDR3 contains 12 residues. CDR1 is MRHNA and CDR2 is SNTAGT in the germline V gene. The V and J ends lost 10 bases and 7 bases respectively, with 14 bases between them. CDR3 amino acids: CAIIGKHQPQHF. As DNA, the CDR3 is TGTGCCATTATTGGGAAGCACCAGCCCCAGCATTTT.

This sequence joins TRBV6-1 and TRBJ1-2; D gene uncertain. The CDR3 is made up of 13 amino acids. The ends were cut back, 5 bases at V and 6 bases at J, with 13 bases in the middle. Looked up from germline, CDR1 is MNHNS and CDR2 is SASEGT. The DNA of the CDR3 is TGTGCCAGCAGTCCGGACGGGGAAAATGGCTACACCTTC. This translates into CASSPDGENGYTF.

This chain uses TRBV6-1 with TRBJ1-1; 8 nucleotides match TRBD1. With V trimmed by 5 bases and J by 10 bases, 6 bases remained unmatched. Looked up from germline, CDR1 is MNHNS and CDR2 is SASEGT. CDR3 length equals 12 residues. For the CDR3, the DNA is TGTGCCAGCAGTAGCGACAGGGGTAGAGCTTTCTTT. It translates to CASSSDRGRAFF.

The table lists this clonotype with a few counts. This rearrangement joins TRBV6-5 to TRBJ1-2; tentatively, D is TRBD1 (5 bases). This CDR3 has 13 amino acids. Between the trimmed V and J ends, which lost 3 bases and 2 bases, there was a span of 7 bases. Germline CDR1 reads MNHEY; CDR2 reads SVGAGI. The CDR3 spells CASSYAGNYGYTF. CDR3 nucleotides: TGTGCCAGCAGTTATGCAGGGAACTATGGCTACACCTTC.

Only a few counts were recorded for this clonotype. V usage is TRBV7-9 and J usage is TRBJ1-3, with a tentative D call TRBD1 (6 bases). Germline V gives CDR1 SEHNR, CDR2 FQNEAQ (reference sequence). This CDR3 is 17 amino acids long. Deletions cut 5 bases from V and 0 bases from J, with 17 bases between. CDR3 DNA sequence: TGTGCCAGCAGCATACAAATGACAGGCTTCTCTGGAAACACCATATATTTT. It encodes CASSIQMTGFSGNTIYF. Variable domain in full (rest from reference TRBV7-9 and TRBJ1-3): DTGVSQNPRHKITKRGQNVTFRCDPISEHNRLYWYRQTLGQGPEFLTYFQNEAQLEKSRLLSDRFSAERPKGSFSTLEIQRTEQGDSAMYLCASSIQMTGFSGNTIYFGEGSWLTVV.